This T cell receptor beta chain was recovered during a study of high-grade serous ovarian cancer treatment subgroups (dated by TCRdb to the early 2020s). General notes on the study: On average, each sample produced roughly 15,000 sequencing reads and over 6,000 unique TCR beta rearrangements. The study examined TCR beta repertoires in high-grade serous ovarian cancer patients who were grouped under a laparoscopic triage algorithm by complete gross resection or by neoadjuvant chemotherapy response. The cohort comprised some 30 patients: roughly ten with no residual disease after primary surgery (R0), roughly ten excellent NACT responders, and roughly ten poor NACT responders. One primary tumor sample and two metastatic tumor samples were collected from each patient, for a total of some 88 samples.

Tumor samples were collected prior to definitive surgery or chemotherapy. Genomic DNA was extracted by the MD Anderson Biospecimen Extraction Resource, and TCR sequencing was done by the MD Anderson Cancer Genomics Laboratory. As for this clone: It has no known antigen specificity. Per-base qualities were not stored, and no clone one base away is much larger.

What the work shows at the level of the full study, not this receptor alone: Bulk tumor TCR sequencing lacked spatial information, limiting insight into HGSC tumor complexity and diversity. Tumors from the same patient had repertoire similarity ranging from 0.11 to 0.79, while tumors from different patients showed almost no similarity. TCR repertoire analyses were focused on CDR3, and CDR1 and CDR2 were not analyzed. TCR clonal relatedness was found to be positively correlated with neoantigen level and, by trend, with copy number variation and mutation load derived from whole-genome sequencing.

The CDR3, cysteine through phenylalanine, is 15 amino acids long. The only DNA kept is the CDR3, 45 bases in frame from the first base. Between the V and J ends, shortened by 3 bases and 2 bases respectively, the junction contains 11 bases. CDR1 and CDR2, per the germline V gene, are MDHEN and SYDVKM. The roughly 95 tumor samples underwent high-throughput TCR profiling with ImmunoSEQ. The paper's data handling went like this. The repertoire diversity metrics included richness (unique productive sequences), clonality, evenness and relatedness, and the Bhattacharyya coefficient was used to measure similarity between samples. A sensitivity analysis excluded TCRs with fewer than two reads and gave consistent conclusions. TCRdb stores this immuneACCESS table with in-frame sequences only. Part of the clones is absent; in the studies checked, under half of the shortfall reflects unresolved V genes, and no reason is known for the rest. That table is the source of V, J and clone size, and D and trimming were worked out from the DNA. Within this sample are about 39,000 clones, with around three quarters of them counted one time only. The ten biggest clones cover less than 4% of the sample.

This chain is built from TRBV28 and TRBJ2-1; perhaps TRBD1 is the D gene, with 5 bases matching. This receptor was obtained from a human donor with high-grade serous ovarian cancer. Input material: tumor tissue. The nucleotide sequence is TGTGCCAGCAGTTTTATGGACACCGCCTACAATGAGCAGTTCTTC. This is translated as CASSFMDTAYNEQFF.